This T cell receptor beta chain came from a study of blood T cell repertoires in COVID-19. The germline V gene encodes CDR1 SGHVS and CDR2 FNYEAQ. The CDR3 spans 13 residues. The V and J ends lost 1 base and 7 bases respectively, with 8 bases between them. Clones were read by immunoSEQ multiplex PCR, and TCRdb kept only the in-frame ones, dropping some. In the table there are around 260,000 clones, roughly 88% of which are singletons. This sequence was found in a woman aged 25 to 39 who had recovered from COVID-19. This sequence joins TRBV7-6 and TRBJ2-1; D uncertain. The sample consisted of PBMCs or T cells enriched from blood (not recorded which). CDR3 protein: CASSLEPRNEQFF. Here the CDR3 DNA reads TGTGCCAGCAGCTTAGAACCCAGGAATGAGCAGTTCTTC.